What follows are 29 T cell receptor beta chains derived from one specimen sequenced in a study of cytomegalovirus exposure and HLA in healthy donors. PCR employed 60 Vbeta and 13 Jbeta primers. Method: immunoSEQ multiplex PCR; TCRdb's copy keeps in-frame clones and lacks some. The sample lists approximately 180,000 clones, roughly 84% occurring once. Source material: PBMCs. The origin of the receptors is a girl under two years old in good health and CMV-seronegative.

The chain is built from TRBV21-1 and TRBJ1-5; TRBD1 reflects the table's D call only, with no check against the DNA. TRBV21-1 has pseudogene status. The CDR3 contains 15 residues. CDR3 in DNA: TGTGCCAGCAGCAATGGGGGCGTTTTTGCAAAGCCCCAGCATTTT. Translating gives CASSNGGVFAKPQHF.

Concerning this clone: One junction end does not reproduce the germline sequence, and a read error may be involved. The DNA of the CDR3 is TGTTCCAGCAGACCCGGGGATACGCAGTATTTT. Translation gives CSSRPGDTQYF. The chain uses TRBV7-9 and TRBJ2-3, with D uncertain. The CDR3 consists of 11 residues. The germline gives CDR1 SEHNR, CDR2 FQNEAQ (reference sequence).

The chain has TRBV6-1 and TRBJ1-4; 8 bases map to TRBD1. The CDR3 covers 15 residues. In germline, CDR1 is MNHNS, CDR2 SASEGT. Germline trimming cut 7 bases from V and 8 bases from J; bases unmatched to any gene: 12. CDR3 in amino acids: CASKTHRGSLEKLFF. In DNA form, the CDR3 reads TGTGCCAGCAAGACTCACAGGGGGTCTCTCGAAAAACTGTTTTTT.

The rearrangement uses TRBV4-2 and TRBJ2-4, with TRBD1 identical over 8 bases. CDR3 size: 17 residues. Trimming took 1 base from V and 0 from J; bases not matched to a gene: 5. CDR1 and CDR2 (germline): LGHNA, YNFKEQ. The CDR3 DNA is TGTGCCAGCAGCCAAGCTGGACAGGGCCAAGCCAAAAACATTCAGTACTTC. Translating gives CASSQAGQGQAKNIQYF.

The chain has TRBV11-2 and TRBJ2-1; D not resolved. Germline lookup yields CDR1 SGHAT and CDR2 FQNNGV. The CDR3 runs to 15 residues. V lost 0 bases to trimming and J lost 7 bases, with 13 bases between them. The CDR3: CASSLDIGVGNEQFF. For the CDR3, the DNA is TGTGCCAGCAGCTTAGATATTGGAGTGGGTAATGAGCAGTTCTTC.

This sequence joins TRBV4-2 and TRBJ2-3; TRBD2 might be the D (5 bases). Germline CDR1 reads LGHNA; CDR2 reads YNFKEQ. The CDR3 runs to 16 residues. V lost 0 bases to trimming and J lost 2 bases, with 12 bases between them. In DNA form, the CDR3 reads TGTGCCAGCAGCCAAGATAGGAGGAAAGACACAGATACGCAGTATTTT. Its translation is CASSQDRRKDTDTQYF.

This chain connects TRBV6-1 to TRBJ2-3; D gene uncertain. Germline V gives CDR1 MNHNS, CDR2 SASEGT. Trimming took off 8 bases at V and 2 bases at J, with 14 bases between the two ends. This CDR3 contains 14 residues. DNA for the CDR3: TGTGCCAGCCTGCCAGATCACCTCACAGATACGCAGTATTTT. Residues: CASLPDHLTDTQYF.

V is TRBV7-3 and J is TRBJ2-5; 11 bases fit TRBD2. The germline gives CDR1 SGHTA, CDR2 FQGTGA. The CDR3 loop spans 15 amino acids. V lost 5 bases to trimming and J lost 5 bases; unmatched junction nucleotides: 7. The CDR3 nucleotides read TGTGCCAGCAGCCTCGGACTAGCGGGCGGCGAGACCCAGTACTTC. This encodes CASSLGLAGGETQYF.

The genes are TRBV5-1 and TRBJ2-7, with TRBD1 identical over 9 bases. The CDR3 covers 16 residues. Germline V lookup: CDR1 SGHRS, CDR2 YFSETQ. The J segment lost 4 bases and the V segment lost 4 bases, leaving 12 bases of the junction unmatched. In nucleotides, the CDR3 is TGCGCCAGCAGCCGGGGACAGGGCTGGGGGGATTACGAGCAGTACTTC. Protein product: CASSRGQGWGDYEQYF.

The chain couples TRBV29-1 to TRBJ2-1, with 13 bases identical to TRBD2. The CDR3 has 14 residues. The germline CDR1 and CDR2 sequences are SQVTM and ANQGSEA. Trimming took 3 bases from V and 8 from J; bases not matched to a gene: 4. CDR3 DNA sequence: TGCAGCGTTGATAGGACTAGCGGGAGCGATGAGCAGTTCTTC. Protein: CSVDRTSGSDEQFF.

This chain connects TRBV6-1 to TRBJ2-5; D is undetermined. Near its end, the DNA agrees better with TRBJ2-7, so the J call may be wrong. This CDR3 is 15 amino acids long. Germline CDR1 is MNHNS and CDR2 is SASEGT. As DNA, the CDR3 is TGTGCCAGCAGTGAATCAGTAACAGCCAATTACGAGCAGTACTTC. Amino acid sequence: CASSESVTANYEQYF.

This clone was observed a single time. The V and J genes are TRBV29-1 and TRBJ2-7; 12 positions match TRBD2. CDR1 is SQVTM, CDR2 ANQGSEA, per germline. The CDR3 is 17 amino acids. V lost 3 bases and J lost 0; bases outside the gene matches: 9. In nucleotides, the CDR3 is TGCAGCGTTGAGGGAATCCGACTAGCGGGGGACTCCTACGAGCAGTACTTC. Its translation is CSVEGIRLAGDSYEQYF.

Here the CDR3 DNA reads TGTGCCACCATGGACAGGGTCATTACTGAAGCTTTCTTT. This encodes CATMDRVITEAFF. This chain joins TRBV19 and TRBJ1-1; 8 bases line up with TRBD1. The CDR3 spans 13 residues. With V trimmed by 10 bases and J by 5 bases, 9 bases remained unmatched. Germline assignment: CDR1 LNHDA and CDR2 SQIVND (reference sequence).

The chain links TRBV29-1 to TRBJ1-1, with 7 nucleotides matching TRBD1. This CDR3 has 12 amino acids. V gave up 6 bases and J gave up 5 bases; unmatched junction bases: 6. The germline CDR1 and CDR2 sequences are SQVTM and ANQGSEA. The CDR3 is CSVEIQGTEAFF. The CDR3 DNA is TGCAGCGTGGAGATACAGGGGACTGAAGCTTTCTTT.

The CDR3 reads CASSPPTGVTEAFF. The CDR3 region has the DNA TGTGCCAGCAGTCCCCCCACAGGGGTGACTGAAGCTTTCTTT. The chain links TRBV27 to TRBJ1-1, with 7 bases fitting TRBD1. The CDR3 is 14 amino acids. CDR1 and CDR2 from the germline V gene are MNHEY and SMNVEV (reference sequence). V trimming: 5 bases; J trimming: 5 bases; junction bases outside the gene matches: 8.

The genes are TRBV19 and TRBJ1-5; 9 positions agree with TRBD1. The V gene's germline CDR1 is LNHDA and CDR2 SQIVND (reference sequence). The CDR3 runs to 15 residues. Trimming removed 3 bases from V and 6 bases from J; junction bases left unmatched: 6. CDR3 in amino acids: CASSMSNRGLQPQHF. CDR3 nucleotide sequence: TGTGCCAGTAGTATGTCTAACAGGGGGCTTCAGCCCCAGCATTTT.

This sequence joins TRBV10-1 and TRBJ2-7; tentatively, D is TRBD2 (6 bases). The V gene lost 2 bases and the J gene lost 5 bases, with 7 bases spanning the gap. The germline V gene encodes CDR1 WNHNN and CDR2 SYGVQD (reference sequence). There are 12 residues in the CDR3. CDR3 in amino acids: CASSEAGHEQYF. CDR3 DNA: TGCGCCAGCAGTGAGGCGGGGCACGAGCAGTACTTC.

This chain joins TRBV6-6 and TRBJ1-1; tentatively, D is TRBD1 (5 bases). CDR1 is MNHNY and CDR2 is SVGAGI in the germline V gene (reference sequence). CDR3 length: 14 amino acids. V was trimmed by 7 bases and J by 3 bases, leaving 15 bases between them. The CDR3 coding sequence is TGTGCCAGCACCCGAAGGGGTACTGACACTGAAGCTTTCTTT. Protein: CASTRRGTDTEAFF.

The CDR3 loop is CASSRTEQGSKNIQYF. CDR3 nucleotide sequence: TGTGCCAGCAGCAGAACAGAACAGGGATCCAAAAACATTCAGTACTTC. The chain carries TRBV9 and TRBJ2-4, with a tentative D call TRBD1 (6 bases). V was pared by 4 bases and J by 2 bases, with 16 bases between. Germline V lookup: CDR1 SGDLS, CDR2 YYNGEE. This CDR3 region has 16 residues.

V and J are TRBV2 and TRBJ2-2; 8 bases map to TRBD2. V gave up 3 bases and J gave up 4 bases; unmatched junction bases: 4. The germline V gene has CDR1 SNHLY and CDR2 FYNNEI. CDR3 size: 15 residues. The CDR3 region has the DNA TGTGCCAGCAGTGACCGGGAGGGCCGCACCGGGGAGCTGTTTTTT. This translates into CASSDREGRTGELFF.

This clone has a handful of counts. The rearrangement links TRBV10-2 to TRBJ2-1; TRBD1 might be the D (6 bases). Per the germline V gene, CDR1 is WSHSY and CDR2 is SAAADI. Trimming took off 6 bases at V and 2 bases at J, with 23 bases between the two ends. The length of the CDR3 is 18 residues. CDR3 nucleotide sequence: TGCGCCAGCAGGGGAAGGGGGAGCGCCGGTCGCCCCTACAATGAGCAGTTCTTC. It encodes CASRGRGSAGRPYNEQFF.

The chain links TRBV7-8 to TRBJ2-1, with TRBD2 matching 14 bases. Germline V gene data show CDR1 as SGHVS and CDR2 as FQNEAQ. This CDR3 has 15 residues. Trimming took 6 bases from V and 14 from J; bases not matched to a gene: 12. The CDR3 loop is CASRSGTSGSQTKFF. Written as DNA, the CDR3 is TGTGCCAGCAGATCCGGGACTAGCGGGAGCCAAACGAAGTTCTTC.

This clone showed up just once. The chain joins TRBV2 to TRBJ2-5; D may be TRBD1 (6 bases). CDR1 is SNHLY, CDR2 FYNNEI, per germline. The CDR3 is 13 amino acids. Trimming stripped 4 bases from V and 5 bases from J, with 11 bases between. CDR3 protein: CASSVGGRETQYF. The CDR3 DNA reads TGTGCCAGCAGTGTTGGGGGCCGGGAGACCCAGTACTTC. Drawing the rest from reference TRBV2 and TRBJ2-5, the complete variable domain is EPEVTQTPSHQVTQMGQEVILRCVPISNHLYFYWYRQILGQKVEFLVSFYNNEISEKSEIFDDQFSVERPDGSNFTLKIRSTKLEDSAMYFCASSVGGRETQYFGPGTRLLVL.

The gene calls are TRBV5-8 and TRBJ2-7; tentative D call: TRBD1 (6 bases). Trimming removed 5 bases from V and 0 bases from J, with 12 bases in between. The CDR3 is made up of 14 amino acids. CDR1 is SGHTS and CDR2 is YDEGEE in the germline V gene. CDR3 protein: CASRNRAGSYEQYF. In nucleotides, the CDR3 is TGTGCCAGCAGAAACAGGGCCGGCTCCTACGAGCAGTACTTC.

The gene calls are TRBV7-2 and TRBJ2-7, with 8 nucleotides matching TRBD2. The CDR3 is made up of 16 amino acids. V lost 1 base to trimming and J lost 4 bases; unmatched junction nucleotides: 9. The germline V gene has CDR1 SGHTA and CDR2 FQGNSA. Here the CDR3 DNA reads TGTGCCAGCAGCTTAGTCTCCAGCGGGGGATGGTACGAGCAGTACTTC. Residues: CASSLVSSGGWYEQYF.

The rearrangement links TRBV5-1 to TRBJ1-6, with D maybe TRBD1 (6 bases). CDR1 is SGHRS and CDR2 is YFSETQ in the germline V gene. There are 17 residues in the CDR3. V shed 3 bases and J shed 4 bases, with 17 bases lying between them. CDR3 region: CASSSTLGGQYNSPLHF. The CDR3 DNA is TGCGCCAGCAGCTCTACTTTAGGCGGACAGTATAATTCACCCCTCCACTTT.

The V and J genes are TRBV19 and TRBJ2-3; TRBD2 aligns across 10 bases. Germline CDR1 LNHDA, CDR2 SQIVND (reference sequence). The V gene end was trimmed by 7 bases and the J gene end by 2 bases; junction bases not matched to a gene: 3. This CDR3 region has 14 residues. The CDR3 region has the DNA TGTGCCAGTAACGGACTAGCGGACACAGATACGCAGTATTTT. Its translation: CASNGLADTDTQYF.

The CDR3 sequence: CASSQVGHTGVVFF. The CDR3 DNA reads as TGCGCCAGCAGCCAAGTAGGACACACGGGAGTGGTGTTCTTC. This sequence joins TRBV4-1 and TRBJ2-1, with TRBD2 as a possible D gene (6 bases). V was pared by 1 base and J by 15 bases, with 19 bases between. The CDR3 contains 14 residues. CDR1 MGHRA and CDR2 YSYEKL come from the germline V gene.

The V and J genes are TRBV19 and TRBJ1-5, with TRBD1 as a possible D gene (6 bases). V dropped 5 bases and J dropped 1 base, with 12 bases sitting between them. The CDR3 loop spans 15 amino acids. Germline CDR1 LNHDA, CDR2 SQIVND (reference sequence). The CDR3 sequence is CASSQGKKSNQPQHF. In DNA form, the CDR3 reads TGTGCCAGTAGTCAGGGGAAGAAAAGCAATCAGCCCCAGCATTTT.